A selection of T cell receptor beta chains follows, all from one sample in a study of blood T cell repertoires in COVID-19. The table came from immunoSEQ multiplex PCR; TCRdb's copy has only in-frame clones and leaves some out. Here the sample spans 300,000 or so clones, around nine tenths being singletons. The sequenced sample consisted of PBMCs or T cells enriched from blood (not recorded which). Receptors were obtained from a woman aged 25 to 45 who had recovered from COVID-19. The CDR3 runs from the conserved cysteine through the conserved F or W. Fields, in order: J gene, clone size, V gene, CDR3 protein. Clone size is shown for a subset of rows, as once, few, many or a class of expanded clone.

J: TRBJ1-1
size: -
V: TRBV7-9
CDR3: CASSLATGFQMNTEAFF

J: TRBJ1-2
size: few
V: TRBV6-5
CDR3: CASIRPGQGNGYTF

J: TRBJ2-3
size: -
V: TRBV19
CDR3: CASSQSGARTDTQYF

J: TRBJ2-1
size: -
V: TRBV29-1
CDR3: CSVAGTSGNEQFF

J: TRBJ2-1
size: -
V: TRBV5-1
CDR3: CASSLEASGGFNEQFF

J: TRBJ1-5
size: -
V: TRBV28
CDR3: CASRTGANQPQHF

J: TRBJ2-7
size: -
V: TRBV7-9
CDR3: CASSSSETGAHEQYF

J: TRBJ2-7
size: once
V: TRBV28
CDR3: CASSSSGRAFYEQYF

J: TRBJ2-7
size: -
V: TRBV19
CDR3: CASSMRHINYEQYF

J: TRBJ1-6
size: -
V: TRBV27
CDR3: CASSFSGANSPLHF

J: TRBJ2-7
size: -
V: TRBV11-3
CDR3: CASSLDIAGEQYF

J: TRBJ2-2
size: -
V: TRBV28
CDR3: CASSFPRAGAGELFF

J: TRBJ1-4
size: -
V: TRBV6-5
CDR3: CASRSQGSRLFF

J: TRBJ2-2
size: -
V: TRBV3-1/TRBV3-2
CDR3: CASSQVYLAGGPSGELFF

J: TRBJ1-2
size: once
V: TRBV28
CDR3: CAISPLVGQGGYTF

J: TRBJ2-1
size: -
V: TRBV6-5
CDR3: CASSYYSLNSYNEQFF

J: TRBJ2-2
size: -
V: TRBV6-2/TRBV6-3
CDR3: CASSSPRDRADTGELFF

J: TRBJ1-2
size: -
V: TRBV27
CDR3: CASSLSFGQHNYGYTF

J: TRBJ2-1
size: -
V: TRBV7-8
CDR3: CASTSTGGGLYNEQFF

J: TRBJ2-1
size: -
V: TRBV3-1/TRBV3-2
CDR3: CASSLRLDEQFF

J: TRBJ1-2
size: -
V: TRBV6-2/TRBV6-3
CDR3: CASSNAVYGYTF

J: TRBJ1-1
size: -
V: TRBV5-1
CDR3: CASSGEGDGTEAFF